This T cell receptor (beta chain) was found in a study of cytomegalovirus exposure and HLA in healthy donors. The PCR had 60 Vbeta and 13 Jbeta primers. Sequenced by immunoSEQ multiplex PCR; TCRdb stores in-frame clones only, minus some. The sample records 90,000 to 150,000 clones, around three quarters being singletons. Germline CDR1 is SGHNT and CDR2 is YYREEE (reference sequence). V dropped 6 bases and J dropped 7; count of bases not matched to a gene: 11. The CDR3 extends over 15 amino acids. The V call is TRBV5-4, the J call TRBJ2-1; 9 positions agree with TRBD1. This TCR derives from a man over 45 in good health and CMV-seropositive. The material sequenced was PBMCs. The CDR3 DNA reads TGTGCCAGCAACATGGCGGGACAGGGACATAATGAGCAGTTCTTC. Its protein is CASNMAGQGHNEQFF.